This TCR beta chain was documented in a study of blood T cell repertoires in COVID-19. The overall study: Whether acute or convalescent, the COVID-19 samples came from the United States, Italy and Spain.

Cohorts were determined from participant-reported clinical history. Cohort 3 donors were reported recovered after two negative PCRs, clearance, or symptom resolution. Germline V CDR1 and CDR2: LNHNV, YYDKDF (reference sequence). V gave up 4 bases and J gave up 3 bases; unmatched junction bases: 6. The length of the CDR3 is 16 residues. In the authors' workflow: Amplification with reference gene primers provided the estimates of nucleated cell counts. Using immunoSEQ multiplex PCR, the repertoire was profiled, and TCRdb retains in-frame clones only, with some absent. From that table come the V and J calls and clone size; the DNA was used to work out D and trimming. The profile shows roughly 250,000 clones, 85% to 95% of them singletons.

V is TRBV15 and J is TRBJ1-5; 10 nucleotides align to TRBD1. The specimen sequenced was PBMCs or T cells enriched from blood (not recorded which). The sequence came from a woman between 18 and 29 years old who had recovered from COVID-19. The DNA for the CDR3 is TGTGCCACCAGCACCAAAGGGACAGGGGACAATCAGCCCCAGCATTTT. Amino acids: CATSTKGTGDNQPQHF.